This T cell receptor beta chain was profiled in a study of CD8+ T cells in alopecia areata. Across the whole study: Among treated patients, oral tofacitinib was administered at 5 to 10 mg twice daily.

Reverse transcribed after extraction, RNA yielded cDNA as the sequencing template. The data were produced by immunoSEQ multiplex PCR, yet TCRdb's version contains in-frame clones alone and is incomplete. The sample lists 110,000 to 150,000 clones; about 60% were seen once. Comments on this clone: Its antigen is not identified.

Study-level points and caveats: Compared with normal scalp, lesional scalp had higher clonality and more expanded CD8+ clones.

The investigators collected lesional scalp punch biopsies and peripheral blood from alopecia areata patients. This receptor was identified in a human donor with alopecia areata. This specimen was CD4+ T cells sorted from blood, taken at week 0.

CDR3 coding DNA: TGCAGCGGGGGATTGCTGCAGGGCCCGGTCTATTTT. Its translation: CSGGLLQGPVYF. This chain joins TRBV29-1 and TRBJ2-3, with TRBD1 as a possible D gene (5 bases). Germline values: CDR1 SQVTM, CDR2 ANQGSEA. CDR3 size: 12 residues. Trimming removed 7 bases at V and 15 bases at J, with 23 bases between.